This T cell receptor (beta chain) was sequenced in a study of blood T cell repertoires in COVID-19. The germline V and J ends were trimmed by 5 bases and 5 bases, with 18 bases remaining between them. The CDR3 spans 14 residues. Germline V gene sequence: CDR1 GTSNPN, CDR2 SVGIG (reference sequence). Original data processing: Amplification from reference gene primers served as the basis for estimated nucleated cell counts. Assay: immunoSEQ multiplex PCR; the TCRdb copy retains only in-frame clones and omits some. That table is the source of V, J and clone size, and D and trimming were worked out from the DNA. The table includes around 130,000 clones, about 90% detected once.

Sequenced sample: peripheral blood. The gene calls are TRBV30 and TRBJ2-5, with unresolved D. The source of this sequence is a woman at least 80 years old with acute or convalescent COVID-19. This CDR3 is CAWRRSGTFETQYF. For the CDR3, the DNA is TGTGCCTGGCGCCGCTCAGGTACCTTTGAGACCCAGTACTTC.